The entry below describes one TCR beta chain. TCRdb's table, derived via immunoSEQ multiplex PCR, lists solely in-frame clones and lacks some. The table shows a few hundred thousand clones, with 88% occurring only once. Assignment of participants to cohorts was predicated upon participant-reported clinical history. The CDR3 sequence is 14 residues long. Germline V lookup: CDR1 MNHEY, CDR2 SVGEGT. V was shortened by 2 bases and J by 3 bases, with 11 bases between the two germline ends. This record belongs to a study of blood T cell repertoires in COVID-19. Study summary: Samples came from the United States, Italy and Spain, spanning acute and convalescent COVID-19. Nucleic acid was either cDNA or gDNA, and it came from T cells, B-cell-depleted T cells, or PBMCs.

The sequence came from a woman aged 40 to 50 who had recovered from COVID-19. Sample: PBMCs or T cells enriched from blood (not recorded which). The J gene is TRBJ2-7, the V gene TRBV6-2 or TRBV6-3; D is ambiguous. The CDR3 bases are TGTGCCAGCAGTTACGAAACAGAAAGCTACGAGCAGTACTTC. Translation gives CASSYETESYEQYF.